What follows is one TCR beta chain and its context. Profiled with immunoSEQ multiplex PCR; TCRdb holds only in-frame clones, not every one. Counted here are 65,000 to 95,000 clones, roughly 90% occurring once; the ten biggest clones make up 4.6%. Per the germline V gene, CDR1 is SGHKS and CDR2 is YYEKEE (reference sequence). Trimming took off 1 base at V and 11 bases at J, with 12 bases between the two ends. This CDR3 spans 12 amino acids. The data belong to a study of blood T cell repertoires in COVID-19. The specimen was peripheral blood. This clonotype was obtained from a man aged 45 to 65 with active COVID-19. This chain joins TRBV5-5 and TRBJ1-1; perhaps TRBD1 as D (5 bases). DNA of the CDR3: TGTGCCAGCAGCTTGCGCGCAGGGAACGCTTTCTTT. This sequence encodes CASSLRAGNAFF.